The present TCR beta chain was sequenced within a study of T cells in Graves' hyperthyroidism and ophthalmopathy. In regard to this clonotype: As yet, its antigen is unknown. A read error may be the cause here, since a much bigger clone is one base away.

From germline, CDR1 is SGHKS and CDR2 YYEKEE (reference sequence). The CDR3 is 13 residues long. Findings of the study overall: Ophthalmopathy, which appeared later, was predicted by the model a median approximately 6.7 months before onset. A model of 13 V-J features distinguished ophthalmopathy from stable hyperthyroidism.

Newly diagnosed patients aged 18 to 65 had hyperthyroidism of under 2 months' duration. Using 10 ml of fresh peripheral blood, PBMCs were prepared. Using RNA transcripts as the source, TCR beta CDR3 regions were amplified. HTBI primers were the set used in a first-round RT-PCR of the TCR CDR3. TCRdb recomputed calls from the multiplex PCR reads with MiXCR, one row per CDR3 protein. The sample yields some 800,000 distinct CDR3 sequences, approximately 40% seen once. The chain combines TRBV5-5 with TRBJ1-2; 7 bases are shared with TRBD1. The sequence was obtained from a man younger than 30 with Graves' hyperthyroidism. Sequencing input: blood. As DNA, the CDR3 is TGTGCCAGCATCGACAGGGAAGACTATGGCCACACCTTC. It translates to CASIDREDYGHTF.